This T cell receptor (beta chain) was identified during a study of blood T cell repertoires in COVID-19. Study-wide context: T cells, B-cell-depleted T cells, or PBMCs supplied cDNA or gDNA.

Cohorts were determined from participant-reported clinical history. Exposed participants came across a COVID-19 case within 2 weeks before study entry. There are 15 residues in the CDR3. Losses at the gene ends were 6 bases for V and 6 bases for J; bases not matched to a gene: 8. CDR1 is MDHEN and CDR2 is SYDVKM in the germline V gene. The repertoire was sequenced with immunoSEQ multiplex PCR; TCRdb's copy has only in-frame clones and lacks some. This sample yields 200,000 to 250,000 clones, of which roughly 88% are seen a single time; over 3.5% belongs to the top ten. The specimen sequenced was PBMCs or T cells enriched from blood (not recorded which). The chain has TRBV28 and TRBJ1-4; 9 positions match TRBD1. This sequence was found in a woman in her twenties or thirties who had been exposed to COVID-19. The CDR3 is CASRGRQGVYEKLFF. The CDR3 DNA sequence: TGTGCCAGCAGGGGTAGACAGGGGGTTTATGAAAAACTGTTTTTT.